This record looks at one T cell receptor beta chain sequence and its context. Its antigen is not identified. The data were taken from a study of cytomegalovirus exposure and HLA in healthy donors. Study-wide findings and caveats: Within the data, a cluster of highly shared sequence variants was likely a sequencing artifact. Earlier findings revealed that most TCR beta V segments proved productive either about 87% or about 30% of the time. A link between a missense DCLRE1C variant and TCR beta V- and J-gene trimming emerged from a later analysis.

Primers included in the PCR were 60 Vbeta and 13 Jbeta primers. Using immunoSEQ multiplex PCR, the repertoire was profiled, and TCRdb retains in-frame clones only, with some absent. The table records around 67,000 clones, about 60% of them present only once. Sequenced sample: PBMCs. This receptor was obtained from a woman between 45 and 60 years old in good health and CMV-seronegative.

The CDR3 DNA reads as TGTGCCAGCAGTGAAAGGTTGGTTCGACTAGCGGGGACCTTGACCGGGGCCAACGTCCTGACTTTC. Its protein product is CASSERLVRLAGTLTGANVLTF. The rearrangement joins TRBV2 to TRBJ2-6; 11 nucleotides agree with TRBD2. V shed 2 bases, J shed 4 bases, and the junction held 19 bases outside the gene matches. This CDR3 region has 22 residues. Per the germline V gene, CDR1 is SNHLY and CDR2 is FYNNEI. The complete variable domain, with remaining parts taken from reference TRBV2 and TRBJ2-6, reads EPEVTQTPSHQVTQMGQEVILRCVPISNHLYFYWYRQILGQKVEFLVSFYNNEISEKSEIFDDQFSVERPDGSNFTLKIRSTKLEDSAMYFCASSERLVRLAGTLTGANVLTFGAGSRLTVL.